Sequencing of this T cell receptor beta chain was carried out in a study of CD8 T cells in Susac syndrome. Reverse transcription of 0.5 to 1 ug RNA was performed with random hexamers. A multiplex approach, immunoSEQ multiplex PCR, amplified TCR beta CDR3 across 54 Vbeta and 13 Jbeta. TCRdb fed the immunoSEQ multiplex PCR reads into MiXCR, producing one record per CDR3 protein. Among approximately 200,000 distinct CDR3 sequences, about 93% were seen once, and the ten largest hold approximately 0.13%. This CDR3 spans 13 amino acids. Germline V gives CDR1 DFQATT, CDR2 SNEGSKA (reference sequence). V was clipped by 5 bases and J by 10 bases; unmatched bases: 12. CD8+ and CD4+ T cells circulating in blood were sequenced for TCR beta.

The sequence derives from a human donor with multiple sclerosis. The chain recombines TRBV20-1 with TRBJ1-2; 8 nucleotides match TRBD1. Sequencing used CD8+ T cells from PBMCs. Written as DNA, the CDR3 is TGCAGTGCTTACTCCGGGACAGGAATCCTCTACACCTTC. Translation gives CSAYSGTGILYTF.